Below, 6 T cell receptor beta chains from the same sample are listed, as sequenced in a study of T cells after posttransplantation cyclophosphamide. Assay: immunoSEQ multiplex PCR; the TCRdb copy retains only in-frame clones and omits some. The sample records about 20,000 clones, about 89% being singletons. Control samples came 1 year after myeloablative marrow transplants with methotrexate plus calcineurin inhibitor. Source: PBMCs, taken after an allogeneic stem cell transplant with a calcineurin inhibitor and methotrexate. The source of these receptors is a female patient aged 50-65 years who received an allogeneic stem cell transplant from an unrelated donor, was CMV-positive, and had chronic GVHD only. Some T cells may originate from the graft donor.

The CDR3 sequence: CASSGLGKLANNEQFF. CDR3 bases: TGTGCCAGCAGTGGTCTGGGGAAACTAGCGAATAATGAGCAGTTCTTC. The chain couples TRBV2 to TRBJ2-1; TRBD2 agrees at 7 bases. The CDR3 is 16 amino acids. From germline, CDR1 is SNHLY and CDR2 FYNNEI. J was trimmed by 7 bases and V by 4 bases; bases with no gene match: 13. Full variable domain (rest looked up from reference TRBV2 and TRBJ2-1): EPEVTQTPSHQVTQMGQEVILRCVPISNHLYFYWYRQILGQKVEFLVSFYNNEISEKSEIFDDQFSVERPDGSNFTLKIRSTKLEDSAMYFCASSGLGKLANNEQFFGPGTRLTVL.

Concerning this clone itself: At the DNA level, this CDR3 is encoded by other sequences in the same sample as well. J is TRBJ2-4 and V is TRBV5-1; D might be TRBD2 (5 bases). V was pared by 0 bases and J by 1 base, with 5 bases between. The CDR3 has 14 amino acids. CDR1 SGHRS and CDR2 YFSETQ come from the germline V gene. CDR3 in amino acids: CASSLGGAKNIQYF. As DNA, the CDR3 is TGCGCCAGCAGCTTGGGAGGGGCCAAAAACATTCAGTACTTC.

The chain joins TRBV29-1 to TRBJ1-1, with D unresolved. This CDR3 has 14 amino acids. Germline V lookup: CDR1 SQVTM, CDR2 ANQGSEA. The germline V and J ends were trimmed by 2 bases and 0 bases, with 10 bases remaining between them. CDR3 in DNA: TGCAGCGTTGAATCGGCGGTTATGAACACTGAAGCTTTCTTT. It is translated as CSVESAVMNTEAFF.

This chain uses TRBV29-1 with TRBJ1-1; D may be TRBD1 (6 bases). This CDR3 is 13 amino acids long. V shed 4 bases and J shed 2 bases, with 11 bases lying between them. Germline V gene data show CDR1 as SQVTM and CDR2 as ANQGSEA. The CDR3, as DNA: TGCAGCGTTGCAGGGGCCCTTAACACTGAAGCTTTCTTT. This sequence encodes CSVAGALNTEAFF. The full variable domain, rest sourced from reference TRBV29-1 and TRBJ1-1, is SAVISQKPSRDICQRGTSLTIQCQVDSQVTMMFWYRQQPGQSLTLIATANQGSEATYESGFVIDKFPISRPNLTFSTLTVSNMSPEDSSIYLCSVAGALNTEAFFGQGTRLTVV.

This clone has only one observation. The rearrangement links TRBV29-1 to TRBJ1-2; 11 bases line up with TRBD1. In germline, CDR1 is SQVTM, CDR2 ANQGSEA. The ends lost 6 bases at V and 4 bases at J; junction bases unmatched: 10. The CDR3 extends over 15 amino acids. DNA for the CDR3: TGCAGCGTCGGACAGGGGGCGACAGGGGGCTATGGCTACACCTTC. Its translation is CSVGQGATGGYGYTF.

The rearrangement joins TRBV7-9 to TRBJ1-2; 7 positions agree with TRBD1. Germline lookup yields CDR1 SEHNR and CDR2 FQNEAQ (reference sequence). The CDR3 is 15 amino acids. With V trimmed by 5 bases and J by 8 bases, 14 bases remained unmatched. CDR3 nucleotide sequence: TGTGCCAGCAGCCCAGGGGGTCTCAGCTCGGAAGGCTACACCTTC. Its translation is CASSPGGLSSEGYTF.